This T cell receptor beta chain was recovered during a study of identifying expanded T cells in peripheral blood. This clone has only one observation. The antigen is unknown. Study findings and constraints: Over approximately two and four weeks, about 15 and 19 clones changed, versus 1.2 between replicates.

The J segment lost 7 bases and the V segment lost 8 bases, leaving 15 bases of the junction unmatched. The length of the CDR3 is 15 residues. Germline CDR1 MNHNY, CDR2 SVGAGI (reference sequence). This table comes from immunoSEQ multiplex PCR, and its TCRdb copy is limited to in-frame clones, with some not included. The sample yields over 100,000 clones, about nine tenths seen once. The sequencing input was blood. The sequence derives from a person between 18 and 75 years old in good health. The gene calls are TRBV6-6 and TRBJ1-2, with 8 bases fitting TRBD1. The CDR3 bases are TGTGCCAGCGCCTTCTCAGGGGGCAACCTTAGTGGCTACACCTTC. Protein sequence: CASAFSGGNLSGYTF.